A selection of T cell receptor beta chains follows, all from one sample in a study of blood T cell repertoires in COVID-19. Using immunoSEQ multiplex PCR, the repertoire was profiled, and TCRdb retains in-frame clones only, with some absent. The sample comprises about 210,000 clones, 80% to 90% of which are singletons, and approximately 0.7% rests with the top ten. The sequencing input was peripheral blood. These receptors were taken from a man aged 40-50 years with acute or convalescent COVID-19. Each CDR3 is given without its conserved first and last residue. The order of the fields is CDR3 length, V gene, CDR3 protein.

length: 11
V: TRBV5-4
CDR3: ASSHRGRDTQY

length: 13
V: TRBV3-1/TRBV3-2
CDR3: ASSFTGVRSTEAF

length: 12
V: TRBV5-6
CDR3: ASSLSQGNYGYT

length: 12
V: TRBV18
CDR3: ASSPARDNSPLH

length: 13
V: TRBV27
CDR3: ASSLGRGTATEAF

length: 11
V: TRBV30
CDR3: AWSSLGAGELF

length: 10
V: TRBV29-1
CDR3: SVDRGEETQY

length: 14
V: TRBV9
CDR3: ASSPEGGSSYNEQF

length: 10
V: TRBV5-5
CDR3: ASSTDSYEQY

length: 12
V: TRBV2
CDR3: ASSDWTETYEQY

length: 12
V: TRBV6-1
CDR3: ASNERGSTDTQY

length: 14
V: TRBV28
CDR3: ASSSPPPDRTDTQY

length: 11
V: TRBV5-1
CDR3: ASSPGQGHKQY

length: 13
V: TRBV3-1/TRBV3-2
CDR3: ASSQEIGGFYEQY

length: 11
V: TRBV25-1
CDR3: ASSESTGGEQF

length: 14
V: TRBV28
CDR3: ASRPHRAGILYEQY

length: 10
V: TRBV6-5
CDR3: ASTDRHYGYT

length: 11
V: TRBV3-1/TRBV3-2
CDR3: ASLAGGPETQY

length: 12
V: TRBV2
CDR3: ASSGRISTDTQY

length: 12
V: TRBV10-3
CDR3: AISPGQVSYEQY

length: 11
V: TRBV28
CDR3: AQAGGAGQPQH